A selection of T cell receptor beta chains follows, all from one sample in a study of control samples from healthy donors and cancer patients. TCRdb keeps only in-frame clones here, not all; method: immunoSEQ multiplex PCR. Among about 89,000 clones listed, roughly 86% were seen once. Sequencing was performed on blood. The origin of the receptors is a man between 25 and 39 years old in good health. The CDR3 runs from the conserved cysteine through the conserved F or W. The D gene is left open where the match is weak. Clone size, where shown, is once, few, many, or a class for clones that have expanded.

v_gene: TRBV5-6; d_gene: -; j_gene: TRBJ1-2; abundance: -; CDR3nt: TGTGCCAGCAGCTTTGAGGGCCCCAGGGGCCATGGCTACACCTTC; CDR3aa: CASSFEGPRGHGYTF
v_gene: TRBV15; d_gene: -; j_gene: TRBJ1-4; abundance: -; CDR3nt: TGTGCCACCAGCAGGGGGACGCAGGACTATAATGAAAAACTGTTTTTT; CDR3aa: CATSRGTQDYNEKLFF
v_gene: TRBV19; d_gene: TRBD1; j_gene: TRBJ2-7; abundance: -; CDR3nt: TGTGCCAGTAGTCCACGGACAGGGGGGGCCTACGAGCAGTACTTC; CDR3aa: CASSPRTGGAYEQYF
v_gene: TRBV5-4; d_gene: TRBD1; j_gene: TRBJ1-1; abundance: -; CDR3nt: TGTGCCAGCAGCACCGGGACAGGGGGGAGTTCGTACACTGAAGCTTTCTTT; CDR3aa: CASSTGTGGSSYTEAFF
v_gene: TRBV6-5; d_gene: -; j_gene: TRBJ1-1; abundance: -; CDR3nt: TGTGCCAGCAGTTACGCCACTGGAACTGAAGCTTTCTTT; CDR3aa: CASSYATGTEAFF
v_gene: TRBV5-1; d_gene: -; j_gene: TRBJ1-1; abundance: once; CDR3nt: TGCGCCAGCAGCTTAGTACAGGAGAACACTGAAGCTTTCTTT; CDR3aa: CASSLVQENTEAFF
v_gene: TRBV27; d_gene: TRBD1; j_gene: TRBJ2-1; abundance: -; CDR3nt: TGTGCCAGCAGTTTTACAGGGGGCGCGGGTATATCCTACAATGAGCAGTTCTTC; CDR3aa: CASSFTGGAGISYNEQFF
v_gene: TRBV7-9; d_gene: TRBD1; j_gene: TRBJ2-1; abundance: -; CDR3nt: TGTGCCAGCAGCTTAGATTACAGGGGGGACAATGAGCAGTTCTTC; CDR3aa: CASSLDYRGDNEQFF
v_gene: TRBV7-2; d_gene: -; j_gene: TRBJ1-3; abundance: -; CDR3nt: TGTGCCAGCAGCTTAGTCAGGGCTGGAAACACCATATATTTT; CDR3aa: CASSLVRAGNTIYF
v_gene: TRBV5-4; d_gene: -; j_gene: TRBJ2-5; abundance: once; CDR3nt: TGTGCCAGCAGCTTGGATGGTGGGACAAATGGTGGGGTGGCCCAGTACTTC; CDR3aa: CASSLDGGTNGGVAQYF